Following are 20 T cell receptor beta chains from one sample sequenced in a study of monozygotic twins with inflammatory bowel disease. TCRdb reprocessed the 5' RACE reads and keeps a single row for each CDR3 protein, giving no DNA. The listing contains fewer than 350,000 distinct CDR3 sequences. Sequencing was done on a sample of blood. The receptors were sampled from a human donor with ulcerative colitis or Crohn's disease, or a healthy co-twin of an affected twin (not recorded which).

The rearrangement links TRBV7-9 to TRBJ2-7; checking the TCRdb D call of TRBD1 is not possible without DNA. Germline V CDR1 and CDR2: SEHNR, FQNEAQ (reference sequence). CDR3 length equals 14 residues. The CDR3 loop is CASSWDTVSYEQYF.

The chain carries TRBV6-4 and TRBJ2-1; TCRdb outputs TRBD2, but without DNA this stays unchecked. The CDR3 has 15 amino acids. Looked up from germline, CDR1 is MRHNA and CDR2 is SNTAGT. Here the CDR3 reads CASTRLAGADNEQFF.

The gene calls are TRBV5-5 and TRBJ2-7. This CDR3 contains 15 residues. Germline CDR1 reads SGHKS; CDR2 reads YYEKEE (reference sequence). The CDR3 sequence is CASSLEAVSSYEQYF.

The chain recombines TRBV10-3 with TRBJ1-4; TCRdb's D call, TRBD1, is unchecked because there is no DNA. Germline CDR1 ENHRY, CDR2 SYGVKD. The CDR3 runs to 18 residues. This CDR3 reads CAISDLAPEGLNNEKLFF.

The CDR3 spells CASTREPGSHNEQFF. The chain is built from TRBV12-3 or TRBV12-4 and TRBJ2-1; TCRdb's D gene call, TRBD1, goes unchecked for lack of DNA. This CDR3 is 15 amino acids long.

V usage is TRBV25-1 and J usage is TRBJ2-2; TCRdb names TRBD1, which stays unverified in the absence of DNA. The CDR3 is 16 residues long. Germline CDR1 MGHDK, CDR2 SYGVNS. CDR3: CASSEFGQGITGELFF. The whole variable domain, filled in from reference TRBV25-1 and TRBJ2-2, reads EADIYQTPRYLVIGTGKKITLECSQTMGHDKMYWYQQDPGMELHLIHYSYGVNSTEKGDLSSESTVSRIRTEHFPLTLESARPSHTSQYLCASSEFGQGITGELFFGEGSRLTVL.

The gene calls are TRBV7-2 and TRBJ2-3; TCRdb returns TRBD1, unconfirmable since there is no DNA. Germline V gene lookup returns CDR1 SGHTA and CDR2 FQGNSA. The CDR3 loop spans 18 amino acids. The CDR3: CASSLAGLSGAAGDTQYF.

The CDR3 sequence is CSLLAEETQYF. This sequence joins TRBV29-1 and TRBJ2-5; absent DNA, TCRdb's TRBD2 call cannot be checked. CDR3 length equals 11 residues. Germline assignment: CDR1 SQVTM and CDR2 ANQGSEA.

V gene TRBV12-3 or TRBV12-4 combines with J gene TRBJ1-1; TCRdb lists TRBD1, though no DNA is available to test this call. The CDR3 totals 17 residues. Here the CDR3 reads CASTYVPGTEHDTEAFF.

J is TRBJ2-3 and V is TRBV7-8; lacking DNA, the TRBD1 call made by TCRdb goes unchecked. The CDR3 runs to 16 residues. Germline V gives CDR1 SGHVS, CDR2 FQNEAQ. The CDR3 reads CASSLRRGAYTDTQYF.

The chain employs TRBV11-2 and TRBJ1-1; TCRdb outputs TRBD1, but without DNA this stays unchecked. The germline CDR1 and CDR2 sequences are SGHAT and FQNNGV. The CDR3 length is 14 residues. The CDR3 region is CASSRPGGDTEAFF.

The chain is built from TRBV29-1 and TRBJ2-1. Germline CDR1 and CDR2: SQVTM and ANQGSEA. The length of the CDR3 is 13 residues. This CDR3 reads CSLRTSNANEQFF.

The CDR3 region is CASSLLPLGNTGELFF. J is TRBJ2-2 and V is TRBV11-2; there is no DNA to check the TCRdb D call of TRBD1. Germline CDR1 SGHAT, CDR2 FQNNGV. This CDR3 has 16 residues.

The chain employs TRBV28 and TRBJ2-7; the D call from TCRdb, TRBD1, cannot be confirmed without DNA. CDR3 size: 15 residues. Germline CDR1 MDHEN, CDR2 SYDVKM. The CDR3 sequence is CATNPQGAHKYEQYF.

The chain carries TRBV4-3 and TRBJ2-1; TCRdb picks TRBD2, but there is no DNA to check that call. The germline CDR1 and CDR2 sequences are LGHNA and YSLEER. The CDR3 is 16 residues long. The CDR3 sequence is CASSQRLAGGGNEQFF.

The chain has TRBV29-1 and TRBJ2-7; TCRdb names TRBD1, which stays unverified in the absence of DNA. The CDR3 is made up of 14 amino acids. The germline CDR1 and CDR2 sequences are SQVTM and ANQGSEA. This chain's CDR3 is CSVGGNGQGREQYF.

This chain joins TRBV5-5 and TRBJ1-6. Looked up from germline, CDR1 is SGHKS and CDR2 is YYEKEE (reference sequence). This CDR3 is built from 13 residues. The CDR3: CASSLEVLSPLHF.

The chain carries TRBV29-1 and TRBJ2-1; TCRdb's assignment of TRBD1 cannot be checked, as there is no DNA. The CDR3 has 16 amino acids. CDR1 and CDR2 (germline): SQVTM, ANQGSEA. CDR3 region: CSALTSSPGSYNEQFF.

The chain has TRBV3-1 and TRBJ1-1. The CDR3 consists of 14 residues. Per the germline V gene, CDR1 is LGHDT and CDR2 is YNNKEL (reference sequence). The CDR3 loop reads CASSHKSANTEAFF.

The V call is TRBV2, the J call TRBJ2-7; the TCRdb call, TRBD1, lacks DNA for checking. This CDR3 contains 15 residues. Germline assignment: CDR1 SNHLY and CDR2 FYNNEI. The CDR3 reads CASRYLGQGAHEQYF.